Listed below are T cell receptor beta chains from one sample, sequenced in a study of T cells after yellow fever vaccination. MiXCR, run by TCRdb on the 5' RACE reads, gives a single entry per CDR3 protein. The table has hundreds of thousands of distinct CDR3 sequences, around 19% seen once; the top ten hold about a sixth. The sample in question was PBMCs, obtained before the yellow fever booster vaccination. The origin of the receptors is a man aged 18 to 30 who received the YFV17D yellow fever vaccine. The CDR3 runs from the conserved cysteine through the conserved F or W.

V gene: TRBV4-3
J gene: TRBJ1-1
CDR3 protein: CASSQFLAVNTEAFF

V gene: TRBV6-2/TRBV6-3
J gene: TRBJ2-3
CDR3 protein: CASSFNIRRVPGGSTDTQYF

V gene: TRBV4-3
J gene: TRBJ2-1
CDR3 protein: CASSQDPLAGTSSYNEQFF

V gene: TRBV5-1
J gene: TRBJ2-7
CDR3 protein: CASSVTPGQGIYEQYF

V gene: TRBV4-2
J gene: TRBJ2-1
CDR3 protein: CASSPRAHSGGASYNEQFF

V gene: TRBV10-3
J gene: TRBJ2-1
CDR3 protein: CAISAGTDPTEQFF

V gene: TRBV28
J gene: TRBJ2-6
CDR3 protein: CASSLSPPGANVLTF

V gene: TRBV7-3
J gene: TRBJ2-3
CDR3 protein: CASSLSGTGVTDTQYF

V gene: TRBV11-2
J gene: TRBJ2-3
CDR3 protein: CASYGQQDTQYF

V gene: TRBV7-2
J gene: TRBJ1-1
CDR3 protein: CASSLERLHTEAFF

V gene: TRBV5-1
J gene: TRBJ2-2
CDR3 protein: CASSWGAVTGELFF

V gene: TRBV7-2
J gene: TRBJ2-3
CDR3 protein: CASSLDLTSTDTQYF

V gene: TRBV9
J gene: TRBJ1-1
CDR3 protein: CASSVAEMNTEAFF

V gene: TRBV7-2
J gene: TRBJ1-1
CDR3 protein: CASSFGMGSEAFF

V gene: TRBV5-6
J gene: TRBJ1-5
CDR3 protein: CASSTLGNQPQHF

V gene: TRBV11-2
J gene: TRBJ2-3
CDR3 protein: CASSPTFGLAGGSTDTQYF

V gene: TRBV10-3
J gene: TRBJ1-2
CDR3 protein: CAISVEEYYGYTF

V gene: TRBV6-5
J gene: TRBJ2-2
CDR3 protein: CASSYGVTKGNTGELFF

V gene: TRBV7-3
J gene: TRBJ1-3
CDR3 protein: CASSVIKVEEGNTIYF

V gene: TRBV20-1
J gene: TRBJ2-1
CDR3 protein: CSASDSSSYNEQFF

V gene: TRBV3-1
J gene: TRBJ2-5
CDR3 protein: CASSLGRKLVSQETQYF

V gene: TRBV28
J gene: TRBJ1-5
CDR3 protein: CASRYGGDNQPQHF

V gene: TRBV9
J gene: TRBJ2-3
CDR3 protein: CASSPRSGGGDTQYF

V gene: TRBV12-3/TRBV12-4
J gene: TRBJ1-2
CDR3 protein: CASSPSPKLGYGYTF

V gene: TRBV5-1
J gene: TRBJ1-2
CDR3 protein: CASSLLEGAYGYTF

V gene: TRBV29-1
J gene: TRBJ2-1
CDR3 protein: CSVERDYNEQFF

V gene: TRBV27
J gene: TRBJ2-2
CDR3 protein: CASSLGTGGIGELFF

V gene: TRBV5-3
J gene: TRBJ2-1
CDR3 protein: CARSTGTSEYNEQFF

V gene: TRBV6-5
J gene: TRBJ1-5
CDR3 protein: CASSYGPTPNQPQHF

V gene: TRBV12-3/TRBV12-4
J gene: TRBJ1-1
CDR3 protein: CASSFDLGSPTEAFF

V gene: TRBV9
J gene: TRBJ1-5
CDR3 protein: CASSVLGGLGQPQHF

V gene: TRBV11-2
J gene: TRBJ2-3
CDR3 protein: CASSTRGSLQQYF

V gene: TRBV6-1
J gene: TRBJ2-1
CDR3 protein: CASSASSTSAYNEQFF

V gene: TRBV12-3/TRBV12-4
J gene: TRBJ2-5
CDR3 protein: CASRNSVLQTQYF

V gene: TRBV15
J gene: TRBJ1-6
CDR3 protein: CATSSWGSGSYNSPLHF

V gene: TRBV15
J gene: TRBJ1-1
CDR3 protein: CATSRDRQANTEAFF

V gene: TRBV4-1
J gene: TRBJ1-2
CDR3 protein: CASSQEGWLLYGYTF

V gene: TRBV6-2/TRBV6-3
J gene: TRBJ2-1
CDR3 protein: CASSYREANEQFF

V gene: TRBV27
J gene: TRBJ1-4
CDR3 protein: CASSPGTGFGEKLFF

V gene: TRBV5-1
J gene: TRBJ2-2
CDR3 protein: CASRRGLADSTGELFF

V gene: TRBV18
J gene: TRBJ2-1
CDR3 protein: CASSDSRSYNEQFF

V gene: TRBV6-6
J gene: TRBJ1-5
CDR3 protein: CASSRQHNQPQHF

V gene: TRBV18
J gene: TRBJ2-7
CDR3 protein: CASSPSGGQSYEQYF

V gene: TRBV5-1
J gene: TRBJ2-5
CDR3 protein: CASSLGDYIQETQYF

V gene: TRBV6-1
J gene: TRBJ2-7
CDR3 protein: CANGDFGGEQYF

V gene: TRBV25-1
J gene: TRBJ2-1
CDR3 protein: CASSIAGPHNEQFF

V gene: TRBV19
J gene: TRBJ1-2
CDR3 protein: CASSPDSRGYGYTF

V gene: TRBV2
J gene: TRBJ2-3
CDR3 protein: CASNSHEGDTQYF

V gene: TRBV5-1
J gene: TRBJ1-6
CDR3 protein: CASSEDGQFSPLHF

V gene: TRBV12-3/TRBV12-4
J gene: TRBJ2-1
CDR3 protein: CASSKLAGGLSYNEQFF

V gene: TRBV4-3
J gene: TRBJ2-1
CDR3 protein: CASSQGKMIPSSYNEQFF

V gene: TRBV29-1
J gene: TRBJ2-3
CDR3 protein: CSVDRGTDTQYF

V gene: TRBV6-5
J gene: TRBJ2-3
CDR3 protein: CASSYRDRDTQYF

V gene: TRBV5-6
J gene: TRBJ1-4
CDR3 protein: CASSWGGQAYEKLFF

V gene: TRBV9
J gene: TRBJ2-1
CDR3 protein: CASIPRSGLANNEQFF

V gene: TRBV9
J gene: TRBJ1-3
CDR3 protein: CASSGERQSSGNTIYF

V gene: TRBV12-3/TRBV12-4
J gene: TRBJ2-3
CDR3 protein: CASSLSGSGTDTQYF